This entry is about one TCR beta chain. The sample belongs to a study of neoadjuvant anti-PD-1 for oral cavity cancer. Time point defined: after neoadjuvant nivolumab, at surgical resection. This table comes from immunoSEQ multiplex PCR, and its TCRdb copy is limited to in-frame clones, with some not included. This table has under 15,000 clones, 67% appearing once. Looked up from germline, CDR1 is SNHLY and CDR2 is FYNNEI. Between the trimmed V and J ends, which lost 10 bases and 2 bases, there was a span of 13 bases. The CDR3 runs to 13 residues. The sequences come from PBMCs, collected after nivolumab (anti-PD-1) treatment. This chain joins TRBV2 and TRBJ2-3, with D possibly TRBD2 on 6 matching bases. The source is a person aged 35-79 years with oral cavity squamous cell carcinoma. The CDR3 spells CATGTLATDTQYF. CDR3 coding DNA: TGTGCCACCGGGACTCTAGCCACAGATACGCAGTATTTT.